The rows below give T cell receptor beta chains drawn from one sample of a study of cytomegalovirus exposure and HLA in healthy donors. Data came from immunoSEQ multiplex PCR; TCRdb stores just in-frame clones and leaves some out. The sample's table shows some 72,000 clones. Sequencing used PBMCs. Receptor source: a boy younger than 18 in good health and CMV-seronegative. CDR3s leave out the opening cysteine and the closing phenylalanine or tryptophan.

TRBJ1-1 TRBV6-4 ASSDSATGNTEAF
TRBJ2-3 TRBV11-3 ASSPEGGFTDTQY
TRBJ2-7 TRBV7-9 ASSPTTGGPNEQY
TRBJ2-1 TRBV29-1 SVDTSGRRPYNEQF
TRBJ2-7 TRBV5-1 ASSLLARTGGRMDEQY
TRBJ1-1 TRBV19 ASSTLGGDTEAF
TRBJ1-1 TRBV13 ASSFRGRVTEAF
TRBJ1-2 TRBV30 AWSLGQGEAGYT
TRBJ2-1 TRBV19 ASSMSGRANEQF
TRBJ1-2 TRBV5-1 ASKLSRDYGYT
TRBJ1-5 TRBV19 ASSIPVFSNQPQH
TRBJ2-7 TRBV18 ASSPASGGHSYEQY
TRBJ2-7 TRBV19 ASSTVEGYEQY